Each of the 15 T cell receptor beta chains below was sequenced from the same sample in a study of human T cells and chemical hapten exposure. Each CDR3 protein gets one entry after TCRdb re-called the RACE reads with MiXCR. The table shows about 120,000 distinct CDR3 sequences, with about 13% occurring only once. Specified time point: patch test 1, 2 weeks after DPC sensitization. The treatment here: therapeutic diphenylcyclopropenone sensitization with weekly scalp DPC. This specimen consisted of whole blood, obtained in connection with sensitization to the hapten diphenylcyclopropenone (DPC). Source of these receptors: a man between 18 and 29 years old with alopecia areata. Some clones in this sample may be carry-over from other donors' samples.

This clonotype was seen a handful of times. Written as DNA, the CDR3 is TGCGCCAGCAGATCGGGGGGGGAAGCAGATACGCAGTATTTT. As protein: CASRSGGEADTQYF. This chain connects TRBV10-1 to TRBJ2-3, with 8 bases matching TRBD2. The germline V gene has CDR1 WNHNN and CDR2 SYGVQD (reference sequence). V shed 6 bases and J 4 bases; nucleotides not matched to a gene: 6. CDR3 length: 14 residues.

This clonotype was seen only a few times. The CDR3 loop reads CASSLAWGFQETQYF. The CDR3 nucleotides are TGTGCCAGCAGCTTAGCGTGGGGTTTTCAAGAGACCCAGTACTTC. The chain carries TRBV7-2 and TRBJ2-5; D is ambiguous. Trimming left V 0 bases short and J 2 bases short, with 10 bases between. CDR1 is SGHTA and CDR2 is FQGNSA in the germline V gene. This CDR3 spans 15 amino acids.

V and J are TRBV6-6 and TRBJ1-1; maybe TRBD1 (5 bases). The CDR3 is made up of 14 amino acids. Trimming stripped 5 bases from V and 1 base from J, with 11 bases between. CDR1 and CDR2 from the germline V gene are MNHNY and SVGAGI (reference sequence). CDR3 sequence: CASSDSQENTEAFF. In nucleotides, the CDR3 is TGTGCCAGCAGTGACAGCCAGGAGAACACTGAAGCTTTCTTT.

In DNA, the CDR3 is TGTGCCAGCAGTCCAGACAGGGCTGGGAATCAGCCCCAGCATTTT. The encoded protein is CASSPDRAGNQPQHF. This chain links TRBV7-9 with TRBJ1-5, with 7 bases that match TRBD1. The CDR3 loop spans 15 amino acids. Losses at the gene ends were 6 bases for V and 4 bases for J; bases not matched to a gene: 9. Germline loops: CDR1 SEHNR, CDR2 FQNEAQ (reference sequence).

V and J are TRBV2 and TRBJ1-5; TRBD1 matches 9 bases. The CDR3 loop spans 13 amino acids. In germline, CDR1 is SNHLY, CDR2 FYNNEI. V lost 8 bases, J lost 7 bases, and 6 bases stayed unmatched. This chain's CDR3 is CASHRGLRQPQHF. In nucleotides, the CDR3 is TGTGCCAGCCACAGGGGGCTGAGGCAGCCCCAGCATTTT.

The chain employs TRBV20-1 and TRBJ1-1; weak D call: TRBD1 (5 bases). Trimming removed 5 bases at V and 4 bases at J, with 23 bases between. This CDR3 has 16 amino acids. Germline V gives CDR1 DFQATT, CDR2 SNEGSKA (reference sequence). The CDR3 sequence is CSAPRGMGGIRTEAFF. The CDR3 coding sequence is TGCAGTGCTCCCCGAGGGATGGGGGGGATTCGCACTGAAGCTTTCTTT.

The CDR3 region has the DNA TGTGCCAGCTCACGGCGCAGGAATGAGGGATACGAGCAGTACTTC. Translating it yields CASSRRRNEGYEQYF. The chain recombines TRBV18 with TRBJ2-7, with D tentatively TRBD2 (5 bases). Trimming cost V 4 bases and J 4 bases, with 17 bases left between them. The CDR3 extends over 15 amino acids. Germline loops: CDR1 KGHSH, CDR2 LQKENI.

The chain couples TRBV4-3 to TRBJ2-1; no clear D. The V gene's germline CDR1 is LGHNA and CDR2 YSLEER. The CDR3 contains 13 residues. V was cut by 0 bases and J by 7 bases, with 7 bases left in between. The CDR3 coding sequence is TGCGCCAGCAGCCAAGATTACTTTAATGAGCAGTTCTTC. As protein: CASSQDYFNEQFF.

The rearrangement links TRBV29-1 to TRBJ1-1; 7 positions match TRBD1. CDR3 length: 13 amino acids. CDR1 SQVTM and CDR2 ANQGSEA come from the germline V gene. V dropped 6 bases and J dropped 4; count of bases not matched to a gene: 8. In nucleotides, the CDR3 is TGCAGCGTGGAGGGACAGAGTGGCACTGAAGCTTTCTTT. Amino acid sequence: CSVEGQSGTEAFF.

In this sample, this clonotype turned up many times. This chain joins TRBV7-2 and TRBJ2-5; 7 bases are shared with TRBD2. CDR1 and CDR2 from the germline V gene are SGHTA and FQGNSA. V shed 3 bases, J shed 5 bases, and the junction held 9 bases outside the gene matches. The CDR3 covers 15 residues. CDR3: CASSFFSGEGETQYF. The CDR3 DNA reads as TGTGCCAGCAGCTTTTTTAGTGGGGAGGGGGAGACCCAGTACTTC.

This clonotype was picked up a small number of times. For the CDR3, the DNA is TGTGCCAGCACCTTCGGGGACCTCCAAGAGACCCAGTACTTC. Translating gives CASTFGDLQETQYF. This chain joins TRBV7-2 and TRBJ2-5; either TRBD1 or TRBD2 may fit D (5 bases each). V lost 7 bases to trimming and J lost 1 base, with 13 bases between them. Germline CDR1 SGHTA, CDR2 FQGNSA. The CDR3 loop spans 14 amino acids.

This clonotype has at least ten counts. This CDR3 is CASSVYDRNTGELFF. The CDR3 nucleotides read TGTGCCAGCAGCGTTTATGACCGAAACACCGGGGAGCTGTTTTTT. V and J are TRBV9 and TRBJ2-2; D remains unclear. CDR1 and CDR2 from the germline V gene are SGDLS and YYNGEE. Trimming left V 2 bases short and J 2 bases short, with 10 bases between. This CDR3 contains 15 residues.

This clonotype was seen many times. This chain links TRBV7-8 with TRBJ2-7; TRBD1 matches at 10 bases. Germline trimming cut 1 base from V and 3 bases from J; bases unmatched to any gene: 9. Germline V CDR1 and CDR2: SGHVS, FQNEAQ. The length of the CDR3 is 17 residues. CDR3 protein: CASSLGSPGQGLYEQYV. CDR3 nucleotide sequence: TGTGCCAGCAGCTTAGGAAGCCCGGGACAGGGGCTCTACGAGCAGTACGTC.

This clonotype was counted a few times. J is TRBJ2-7 and V is TRBV28; D call uncertain. The CDR3 extends over 11 amino acids. Germline V lookup: CDR1 MDHEN, CDR2 SYDVKM. V lost 2 bases to trimming and J lost 5 bases, with 4 bases between them. As DNA, the CDR3 is TGTGCCAGCAGTTTAGGGGACGAGCAGTACTTC. Translation gives CASSLGDEQYF. The full variable domain, in which reference TRBV28 and TRBJ2-7 provide the parts outside the CDR3, is DVKVTQSSRYLVKRTGEKVFLECVQDMDHENMFWYRQDPGLGLRLIYFSYDVKMKEKGDIPEGYSVSREKKERFSLILESASTNQTSMYLCASSLGDEQYFGPGTRLTVT.

This clonotype was counted a few times. The J gene is TRBJ2-7, the V gene TRBV28; 7 bases align to TRBD2. CDR3 length: 12 residues. Germline V gives CDR1 MDHEN, CDR2 SYDVKM. The ends lost 5 bases at V and 6 bases at J; junction bases unmatched: 4. The CDR3 DNA is TGTGCCAGCAGTGAGACTAGCCGCGAGCAGTACTTC. It encodes CASSETSREQYF.